This T cell receptor (beta chain) was captured in a study of long-term antiretroviral therapy in people with HIV (dated 2022 in TCRdb). General notes on the study: Collection of the earliest samples took place about a decade ahead of the 2015 WHO recommendation for immediate ART, at a time when ART was typically delayed until CD4 counts fell. A total of 150 to 200 cryopreserved PBMC samples came from around 30 adults with confirmed HIV infection and were collected serially over a mean of roughly six years (range 1-12). No cross-contamination during QIAcube processing was seen in test extractions of a monoclonal T-cell line run alongside approximately 36 polyclonal samples. This retrospective serial study examined whether starting ART and sustained HIV suppression were associated with changes in the composition and diversity of the TRB repertoire in peripheral blood. About 40% of the roughly 30 participants with HIV were female. The study at large found these results: No data were available on ART adherence, viral resistance or therapy changes, limiting inferences about post-ART repertoire changes. Limited PBMC availability meant only the TCR beta chain was sequenced, without alpha chain pairing. Because cell numbers in pre-ART samples were limited, unsorted PBMC were profiled instead of sorted CD4+ and CD8+ T cells. The samples span the years 2004 to 2017, and the ART regimens used at that time may not be as effective as current regimens. ART initiation was associated with a significant increase in TRB diversity, but diversity stayed significantly below transplant donor controls even after long-term ART. Narrower CDR3 length ranges were observed in HIV repertoires than in controls, and an antigen-experienced repertoire with only a slight naive shift after ART was suggested by the network structure. At every time point, the repertoire was dominated by expanded TRB clones first identified before ART initiation, although this dominance fluctuated and, in many PLHIV, declined after ART.

The immunoSEQ hsTCRB v3.0 assay was used at survey level resolution to sequence the TRB variable region. A depth of about 40,000-50,000 T-cell genomes per sample was targeted for TRB sequencing. An Illumina MiSeq with a v3 150-cycle kit was used to sequence the pooled TRB libraries. For the original study's pipeline: Repertoire analysis ran in R within a reproducible Nextflow workflow covering QC, data transformation and analysis. LymphoSeq2, an R package for exploring AIRR-Seq data, was used to implement the custom analyses. A handful of samples yielding fewer than 5000 total TRB sequences were excluded, leaving 188 analyzed HIV repertoires. Among the roughly 200 retained HIV repertoires, 59 were collected before ART initiation and around 130 after ART initiation. Repertoires were downsampled to 5000 TRB nucleotide sequences, and summary statistics were averaged over 100 downsampling iterations. Only TRB sequences with CDR3 regions of at least seven amino acids were retained for analysis. A Shannon entropy-derived clonality score and the Gini coefficient were used to measure diversity. Repertoire networks linked the top 5000 CDR3 amino acid sequences whenever two sequences differed by an edit distance of one. GLIPH2 predicted antigen specificity groups and MHC restriction for TRB CDR3 amino acid sequences. CDR3 amino acid sequences were matched against VDJdb and McPAS-TCR to flag known CMV, EBV, HIV or tissue antigen associations. Pre-ART, post-ART and control groups were compared with Wilcoxon signed-rank tests and Holm-Bonferroni correction. Held by TCRdb, this immuneACCESS table contains in-frame sequences only and omits some clones. Under half of the omission traces to an unresolved V gene where checked; the cause of the rest is unknown. That table gives V, J and clone size, and the DNA gave D and trimming. This sample is represented by tens of thousands of clones; around 90% of them were singletons. The top ten hold around 4.4% of the sample.

Participants were included only if at least one PBMC sample before ART initiation and at least two post-ART samples were available. Every participant with HIV received treatment in the United States of America. Cryopreserved samples of roughly 0.95-10 million PBMC were thawed and washed before DNA extraction. At the time of the earliest PBMC sample, participants with HIV were aged between roughly 20 and 55 years. Each participant contributed PBMC samples from 1-4 timepoints before ART initiation and 2-8 timepoints after ART initiation, with a median of 7 samples. Serial HIV viral load, CD4+ T-cell count, ART history and demographic data were obtained for every participant. Using a Qiagen kit on a QIAcube, genomic DNA was extracted from unsorted PBMC, with samples processed in batches of 12. As for this clone: No antigen is known for it. Nothing much larger sits one base from this clone, and base qualities are not available.

From its cysteine to its phenylalanine, the CDR3 spans 11 amino acids. Of all the DNA, just the CDR3 is kept, 33 bases in frame from base 1. The germline V gene (reference sequence) yields MNHEY for CDR1 and SMNVEV for CDR2. V is cut by 6 bases and J by 9 bases, and the space between the germline ends is 9 bases. Specimen: unsorted PBMCs, collected just over 5 years after starting antiretroviral therapy. The receptor's source is a woman aged 35 to 49 with HIV. Recombination linked TRBV27 to TRBJ2-1; a confident D gene designation cannot be given. The sequenced DNA is TGTGCCAGCAGGACGAGGATTGAGCAGTTCTTC. Translated, it reads CASRTRIEQFF.